The present T cell receptor (beta chain) was sequenced within a study of shared clonotypes between healthy human individuals (dated by TCRdb to about 2020). Study-wide context: The cohort comprised a couple of women and a few men aged 18 to 49 years. For each donor, CD4 naive and CD4 memory were each given three plates, CD8 naive was given two plates, and CD8 memory was given one plate. To estimate repertoire size and how much clonotypes are shared between individuals, the study performed deep sequencing of blood TCR repertoires from roughly five healthy adults. Libraries were prepared and TCR repertoires were sequenced by different laboratories using diverse techniques, in order to increase sequencing depth and limit assay-specific biases. Leukapheresis yielded between about 0.9 and 10 billion PBMCs per donor.

The donors were healthy, HIV-negative adults with no recently reported acute infections or vaccinations. Every donor was a Caucasian adult living in Nashville, Tennessee, USA. CD4+ T cells were enriched through magnetic negative selection, after which naive cells were positively selected on CD45RA and the remaining negative fraction served as the memory subset. Blood was obtained by leukapheresis, after which PBMCs were separated by Ficoll-Histopaque density gradient centrifugation and cryopreserved in liquid nitrogen vapor phase. Analytical flow cytometry was used to check the purity and quantity of every magnetically sorted T cell population. Genomic DNA was isolated from every sorted fraction and measured by UV absorbance on a Nanodrop 2000c. Study-wide findings and limitations: The small number of donors limited the genetic and exposure-history diversity represented. Incomplete sequencing was indicated by rarefaction of sorted-subset datasets, despite the large sequencing depth. Estimated clonotype richness was generally larger for naive than for memory subsets. Only blood was sampled, and tissue TCR repertoires likely differ from those in blood. Clonotypes shared by all four sorted-subset donors showed higher generation probabilities than non-shared clonotypes. When a handful of donors were compared, the shared fraction of clonotypes was 5% to 6.5% for naive CD4, roughly 3.4% for naive CD8, more than 2% for memory CD4, and around 0.37% for memory CD8. Based on pairwise subsampling, the degree of clonotype sharing among donors was expected to be affected by sequencing depth.

As for this clone: Its cognate antigen has yet to be identified. Nothing much larger sits one base from this clone, and base qualities are not available.

Using the deep immunoSEQ assay, multiplex PCR amplified TCR CDR3 regions from genomic DNA. For each cell subset, the extracted genomic DNA was distributed evenly across all wells of several immunoSEQ 96-well plates, and each plate served as one replicate. Each replicate PCR for sorted subsets received around 0.2 ug genomic DNA, equal to roughly 30,000 T cell genomes. The purified libraries were quantified using a Qubit 3.0 fluorometer, sized with a Bioanalyzer 2100, and then quantified again using the KAPA Library Quantification kit. Each immunoSEQ 96-well plate was sequenced on its own single-read 150-cycle Illumina NextSeq 550 flow cell. The published analysis was carried out like this. Because only junctional sequences without quality scores were contained in the immunoSEQ output, filtering matching that applied to full-length reads could not be performed. Sequences were annotated with PyIR, a Python wrapper for IgBLAST v1.9, and V/J genes and CDR3 were assigned using IMGT germline references. Reads were filtered out if the reads had weak V/J assignments (E-value above 1e-6), no CDR3, stop codons, out-of-frame junctions, or ambiguous translated residues. V3J clonotypes were defined by identical inferred V gene, J gene, and CDR3 amino acid sequence. The percentage overlap between two repertoires was calculated by dividing the number of shared unique clonotypes by the size of the smaller repertoire. Richness of each repertoire was evaluated using RTK rarefaction, the Chao1 estimator, and Recon v2.1 estimates of unobserved clonotypes. For all TCRbeta clonotypes obtained by the gDNA method from four donors, generation probabilities were computed with OLGA. TCRdb's version of the immuneACCESS table is confined to in-frame rearrangements and falls short of the full clone set. An unresolved V gene accounts for under half of the shortfall where checked; the remainder is of unknown origin. V and J calls and clone size are those listed in that table; D and trimming were worked out from the DNA. Recorded for this sample are 1.4 million to 1.5 million clones; approximately 96% of them occurred a single time. More than 0.9% of the sample is taken by the ten largest.

Including the terminal cysteine and phenylalanine, the CDR3 comprises 16 residues. The sequence is cut down to CDR3 DNA, 48 bases in frame from base 1. Sequencing used naive CD4+ T cells sorted from blood. The cell subset or site label on this specimen signifies: CD45RA+ positively selected. Rearrangement joined TRBV12-2 to TRBJ2-7. TRBV12-2 is assigned pseudogene status. The TCR comes from a man aged 30 to 45 in good health. In nucleotides, the sequence is TGTGCAAGTCGCTTAAAAGGGAACGGATTCTCCTACGAGCAGTACTTC. Its protein reads: CASRLKGNGFSYEQYF.